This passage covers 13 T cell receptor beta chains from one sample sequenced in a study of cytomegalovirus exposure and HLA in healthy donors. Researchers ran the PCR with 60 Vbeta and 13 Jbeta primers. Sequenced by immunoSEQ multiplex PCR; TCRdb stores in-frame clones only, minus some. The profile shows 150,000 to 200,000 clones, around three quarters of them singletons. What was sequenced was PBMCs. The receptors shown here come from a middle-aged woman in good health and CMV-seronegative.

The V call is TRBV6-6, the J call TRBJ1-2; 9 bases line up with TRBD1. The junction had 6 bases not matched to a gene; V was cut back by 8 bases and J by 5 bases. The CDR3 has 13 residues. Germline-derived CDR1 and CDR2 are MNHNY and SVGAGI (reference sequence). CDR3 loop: CASRDREYYGYTF. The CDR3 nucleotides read TGTGCCAGCCGGGACAGGGAATATTATGGCTACACCTTC.

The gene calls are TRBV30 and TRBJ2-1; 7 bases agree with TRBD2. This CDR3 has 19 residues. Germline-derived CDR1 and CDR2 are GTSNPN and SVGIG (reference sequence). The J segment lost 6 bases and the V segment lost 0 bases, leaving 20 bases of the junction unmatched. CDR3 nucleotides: TGTGCCTGGAGTGTGCGAAGTGGGAGGGCCCTTTTAGAGGGCAATGAGCAGTTCTTC. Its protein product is CAWSVRSGRALLEGNEQFF.

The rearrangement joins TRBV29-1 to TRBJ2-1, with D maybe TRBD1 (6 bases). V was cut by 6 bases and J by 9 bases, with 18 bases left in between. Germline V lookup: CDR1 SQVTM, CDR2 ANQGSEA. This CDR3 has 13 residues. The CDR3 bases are TGCAGCGTGCCCCGAAGTCAGGGGAGTGAGCAGTTCTTC. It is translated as CSVPRSQGSEQFF.

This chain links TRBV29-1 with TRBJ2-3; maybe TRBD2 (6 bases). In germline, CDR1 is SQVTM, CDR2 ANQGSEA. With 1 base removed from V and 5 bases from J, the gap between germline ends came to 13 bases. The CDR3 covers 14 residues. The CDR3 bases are TGCAGCGTTGAAGGAGGAGGGGATAGAGATACGCAGTATTTT. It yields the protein CSVEGGGDRDTQYF.

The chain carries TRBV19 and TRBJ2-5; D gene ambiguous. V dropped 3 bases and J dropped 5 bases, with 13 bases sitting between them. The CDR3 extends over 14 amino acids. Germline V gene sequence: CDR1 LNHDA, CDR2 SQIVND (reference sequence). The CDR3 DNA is TGTGCCAGTAGTATCCAGGCCCAGTCCGAGACCCAGTACTTC. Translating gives CASSIQAQSETQYF. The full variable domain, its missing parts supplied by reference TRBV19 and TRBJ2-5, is DGGITQSPKYLFRKEGQNVTLSCEQNLNHDAMYWYRQDPGQGLRLIYYSQIVNDFQKGDIAEGYSVSREKKESFPLTVTSAQKNPTAFYLCASSIQAQSETQYFGPGTRLLVL.

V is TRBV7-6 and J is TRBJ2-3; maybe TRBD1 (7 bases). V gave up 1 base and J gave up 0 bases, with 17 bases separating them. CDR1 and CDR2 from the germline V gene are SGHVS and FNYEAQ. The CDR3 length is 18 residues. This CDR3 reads CASSLVPGGLPSTDTQYF. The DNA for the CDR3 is TGTGCCAGCAGCTTAGTGCCAGGGGGGCTTCCTAGCACAGATACGCAGTATTTT.

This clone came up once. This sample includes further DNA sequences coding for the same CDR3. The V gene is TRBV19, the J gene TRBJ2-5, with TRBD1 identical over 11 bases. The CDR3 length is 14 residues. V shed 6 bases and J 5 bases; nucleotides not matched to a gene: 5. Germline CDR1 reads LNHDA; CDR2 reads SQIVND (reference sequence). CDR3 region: CASRDRGRGETQYF. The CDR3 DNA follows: TGTGCCAGTAGGGACAGGGGGCGGGGGGAGACCCAGTACTTC.

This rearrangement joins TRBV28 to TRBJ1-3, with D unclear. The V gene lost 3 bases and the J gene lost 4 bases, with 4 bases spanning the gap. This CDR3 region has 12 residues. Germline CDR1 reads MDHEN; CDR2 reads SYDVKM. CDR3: CASSFLGNTIYF. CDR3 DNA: TGTGCCAGCAGTTTTTTAGGAAACACCATATATTTT.

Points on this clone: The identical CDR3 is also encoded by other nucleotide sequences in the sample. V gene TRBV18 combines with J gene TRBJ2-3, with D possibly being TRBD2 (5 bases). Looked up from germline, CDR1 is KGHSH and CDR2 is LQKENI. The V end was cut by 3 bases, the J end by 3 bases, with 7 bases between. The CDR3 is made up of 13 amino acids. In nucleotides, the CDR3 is TGTGCCAGCTCACCCCCGGGGACAGATACGCAGTATTTT. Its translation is CASSPPGTDTQYF. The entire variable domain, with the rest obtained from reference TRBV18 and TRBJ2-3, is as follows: NAGVMQNPRHLVRRRGQEARLRCSPMKGHSHVYWYRQLPEEGLKFMVYLQKENIIDESGMPKERFSAEFPKEGPSILRIQQVVRGDSAAYFCASSPPGTDTQYFGPGTRLTVL.

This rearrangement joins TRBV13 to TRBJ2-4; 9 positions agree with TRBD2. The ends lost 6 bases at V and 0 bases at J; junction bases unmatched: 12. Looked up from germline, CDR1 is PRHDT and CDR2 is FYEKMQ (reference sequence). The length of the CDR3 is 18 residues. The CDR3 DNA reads TGTGCCAGCAGAGCCGTTGCTAGCGGGACTTTAGCCAAAAACATTCAGTACTTC. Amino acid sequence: CASRAVASGTLAKNIQYF.

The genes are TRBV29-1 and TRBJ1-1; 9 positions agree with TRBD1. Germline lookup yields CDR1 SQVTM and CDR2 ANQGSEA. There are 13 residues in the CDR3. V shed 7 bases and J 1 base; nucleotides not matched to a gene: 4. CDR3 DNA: TGCAGCGGGGGGGACAGGGCGAACACTGAAGCTTTCTTT. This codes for CSGGDRANTEAFF.

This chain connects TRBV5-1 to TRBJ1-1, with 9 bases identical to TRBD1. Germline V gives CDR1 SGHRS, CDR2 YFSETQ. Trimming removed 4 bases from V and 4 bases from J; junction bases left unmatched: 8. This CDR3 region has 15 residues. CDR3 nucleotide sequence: TGCGCCAGCAGCATTACAGGGGGCTTGGGCACTGAAGCTTTCTTT. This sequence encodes CASSITGGLGTEAFF.

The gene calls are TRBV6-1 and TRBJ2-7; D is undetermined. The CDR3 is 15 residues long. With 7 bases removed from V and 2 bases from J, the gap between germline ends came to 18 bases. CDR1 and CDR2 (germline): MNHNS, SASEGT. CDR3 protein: CASKENAMTPYEQYF. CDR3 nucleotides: TGTGCCAGCAAGGAGAACGCCATGACCCCCTACGAGCAGTACTTC.